This record concerns one TCR beta chain sequence. What it binds is not known. TCRdb's copy holds only in-frame clones and misses some; the assay was immunoSEQ multiplex PCR. The sample lists 200,000 to 250,000 clones, about 88% occurring once. This entry belongs to a study of cytomegalovirus exposure and HLA in healthy donors. Study-wide results and caveats: The study labeled around 160 TCR beta chains cytomegalovirus-associated. Rarity characterized most TCR sequences, yet some public TCRs appeared in many donors.

Trimming shortened V by 5 bases and J by 6 bases, and 20 bases separated the two germline ends. Germline-derived CDR1 and CDR2 are MNHNY and SVGAGI (reference sequence). The CDR3 is made up of 16 amino acids. The sample comprised PBMCs. This sequence originates from a man aged 18-30 years in good health and CMV-seropositive. This chain connects TRBV6-6 to TRBJ2-1; TRBD2 is a possible D gene (5 bases). CDR3 loop: CASSPPPRAAVNEQFF. CDR3 bases: TGTGCCAGCAGTCCCCCCCCTCGGGCAGCGGTCAATGAGCAGTTCTTC.